This paragraph reports one T cell receptor beta chain. The junction shows a germline mismatch at one end, possibly a read error. This sample is drawn from a study of blood T cells in healthy people across ages. In germline, CDR1 is SGHTA, CDR2 FQGNSA. This CDR3 comprises 15 residues. The authors ran a second PCR of about 6 to 11 cycles using a sample-barcoded 5' primer and a J-beta primer mix. TCRdb used MiXCR to reprocess the 5' RACE reads, holding one entry per CDR3 protein. The sample yields 700,000 or so distinct CDR3 sequences, 35% to 50% seen once. The origin of this receptor is an older man in good health. The sequenced sample was blood. This sequence joins TRBV7-2 and TRBJ2-3; perhaps TRBD2 as D (5 bases). The CDR3 DNA reads as TGTGCCAGCGGCTTAGCGCAGAACCAGGCAAATACGCAGTATTTT. Its protein product is CASGLAQNQANTQYF.